This T cell receptor (beta chain) was sequenced in a study of Graves' ophthalmopathy and Graves' hyperthyroidism. Study context: No treatment had been given when peripheral blood was collected at initial diagnosis. The study's findings and limits: Thyroid clonotypes that were expanded above 0.001 frequency mostly also appeared in blood.

CDR1 and CDR2 from the germline V gene are SGHTA and FQGNSA. This CDR3 is built from 15 residues. Between the trimmed V and J ends, which lost 2 bases and 4 bases, there was a span of 11 bases. Transcripts of RNA were the source for amplifying TCR beta CDR3 regions. RT-PCR in the first round used HTBI primers; a second-round multiplex PCR followed. TCRdb passed the multiplex PCR reads through MiXCR, listing each CDR3 protein once. The sample has some 240,000 distinct CDR3 sequences, 45% seen once. Concerning this clonotype: What it recognizes is unknown.

Diagnosis used clinical symptoms, serum thyroxine, TRAb, thyroid ultrasound and orbital computed tomography. The PBMC fraction was derived from under 11 ml of fresh peripheral blood. The rearrangement joins TRBV7-2 to TRBJ2-2, with D maybe TRBD2 (6 bases). Sequencing used peripheral blood. The TCR sequence derives from an adult man with Graves' ophthalmopathy. DNA for the CDR3: TGTGCCAGCAGCTTAACGGGGGATCCCACCGGGGAGCTGTTTTTT. Translating gives CASSLTGDPTGELFF.